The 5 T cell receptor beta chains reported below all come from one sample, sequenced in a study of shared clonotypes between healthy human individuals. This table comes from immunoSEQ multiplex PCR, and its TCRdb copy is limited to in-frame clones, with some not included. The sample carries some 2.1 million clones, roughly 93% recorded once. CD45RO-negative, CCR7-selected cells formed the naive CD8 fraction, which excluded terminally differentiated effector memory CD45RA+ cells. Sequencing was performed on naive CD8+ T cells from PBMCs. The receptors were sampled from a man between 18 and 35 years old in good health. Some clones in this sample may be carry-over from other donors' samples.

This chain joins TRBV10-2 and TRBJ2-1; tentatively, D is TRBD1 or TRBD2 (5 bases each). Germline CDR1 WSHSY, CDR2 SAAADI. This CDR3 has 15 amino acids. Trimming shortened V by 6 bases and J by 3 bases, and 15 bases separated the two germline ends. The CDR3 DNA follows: TGCGCCAGCAGCCCCTCCGGGGCCAACTACAATGAGCAGTTCTTC. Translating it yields CASSPSGANYNEQFF.

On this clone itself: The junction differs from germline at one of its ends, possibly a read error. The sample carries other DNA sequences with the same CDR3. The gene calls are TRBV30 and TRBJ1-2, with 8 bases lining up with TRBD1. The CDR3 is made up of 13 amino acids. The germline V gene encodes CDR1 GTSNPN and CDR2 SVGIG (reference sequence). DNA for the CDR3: TGTGCCTGGGCTCCCACAGGGGGTTATGGTTACACCTTC. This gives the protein CAWAPTGGYGYTF.

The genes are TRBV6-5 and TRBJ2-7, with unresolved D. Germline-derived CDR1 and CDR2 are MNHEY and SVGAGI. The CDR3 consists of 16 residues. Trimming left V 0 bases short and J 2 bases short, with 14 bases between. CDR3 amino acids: CASSYSTGQAAYEQYF. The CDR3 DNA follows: TGTGCCAGCAGTTACTCGACTGGGCAGGCGGCCTACGAGCAGTACTTC.

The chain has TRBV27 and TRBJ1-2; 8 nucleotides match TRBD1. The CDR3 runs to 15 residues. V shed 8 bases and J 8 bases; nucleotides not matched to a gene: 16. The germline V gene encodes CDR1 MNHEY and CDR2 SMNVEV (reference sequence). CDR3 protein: CASCHVGTGVGGYTF. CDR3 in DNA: TGTGCCAGCTGCCATGTGGGGACAGGTGTAGGAGGCTACACCTTC.

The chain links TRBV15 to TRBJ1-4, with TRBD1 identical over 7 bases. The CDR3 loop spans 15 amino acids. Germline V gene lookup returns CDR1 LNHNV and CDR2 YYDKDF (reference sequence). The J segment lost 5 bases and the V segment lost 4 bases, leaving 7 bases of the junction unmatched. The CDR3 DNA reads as TGTGCCACCAGCAACCCAGGACAGGCGAATGAAAAACTGTTTTTT. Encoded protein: CATSNPGQANEKLFF. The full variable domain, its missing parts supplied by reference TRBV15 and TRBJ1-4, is DAMVIQNPRYQVTQFGKPVTLSCSQTLNHNVMYWYQQKSSQAPKLLFHYYDKDFNNEADTPDNFQSRRPNTSFCFLDIRSPGLGDTAMYLCATSNPGQANEKLFFGSGTQLSVL.